Here is one T cell receptor beta chain with its context. Germline V gene data show CDR1 as SGHVS and CDR2 as FQNEAQ. The V and J ends lost 4 bases and 1 base respectively, with 13 bases between them. The CDR3 is 15 amino acids. Source study methods: Researchers report that nucleated cell counts were estimated from reference gene primer amplification. Measured with immunoSEQ multiplex PCR; TCRdb has only the in-frame clones, and not every one. That table is the source of V, J and clone size, and D and trimming were worked out from the DNA. The sample yields approximately 130,000 clones, 75% to 90% seen once. This sample is part of a study of blood T cell repertoires in COVID-19. Study overall: The samples span acute and convalescent COVID-19 from the United States, Italy and Spain. T cells, B-cell-depleted T cells, or PBMCs supplied cDNA or gDNA.

The chain uses TRBV7-8 and TRBJ2-5, with TRBD2 as a possible D gene (7 bases). The sequence was collected from a middle-aged man with active COVID-19. The sample consisted of peripheral blood. CDR3 loop: CASSSRGARQETQYF. The CDR3, as DNA: TGTGCCAGCAGCTCCCGGGGGGCCCGCCAAGAGACCCAGTACTTC.